The T cell receptor (beta chain) under discussion was sequenced for a study of blood T cell repertoires in COVID-19. The overall study: Both acute and convalescent COVID-19 samples were obtained from the United States, Italy and Spain. PBMCs, B-cell-depleted T cells, or T cells were the source of the cDNA or gDNA that made up the material.

The germline gives CDR1 MNHEY, CDR2 SVGAGI. This CDR3 contains 13 residues. The junction had 2 bases not matched to a gene; V was cut back by 6 bases and J by 10 bases. Authors' data handling: Amplification with reference gene primers provided the estimates of nucleated cell counts. TCRdb's table, derived via immunoSEQ multiplex PCR, lists solely in-frame clones and lacks some. The V and J calls and clone size come from that table; D and trimming were worked out from the DNA. Of tens of thousands of clones in the sample, 83% were seen once. This clonotype was sampled from a woman aged 80 or older with acute or convalescent COVID-19. The genes are TRBV6-5 and TRBJ1-6; 11 bases agree with TRBD1. The sample was peripheral blood. CDR3 amino acids: CASRGQGGSPLHF. The CDR3 DNA reads TGTGCCAGCAGGGGACAGGGGGGCTCACCCCTCCACTTT.